What follows is one TCR beta chain and its context. Its matching antigen is unknown. This may be a read error, as it is one base from a much larger clone. The identical CDR3 is also encoded by other nucleotide sequences in the sample. Per the original data handling: Clinicopathological groups supplied CDR3 differences that were used to build a distant-metastasis classifier for papillary thyroid cancer. TCRdb re-analyzed the PCR reads through MiXCR. The V and J calls follow TCRdb's processing rather than the paper's. The sample has under 5,000 clones, less than 25% seen once. The entry originates in a study of metastatic and nonmetastatic thyroid tumors. Study in general: The comparison covered peripheral blood and tumor or nodule tissue in malignant and benign thyroid patients.

V dropped 4 bases and J dropped 4; count of bases not matched to a gene: 5. The CDR3 is 13 amino acids. Germline assignment: CDR1 SGHRS and CDR2 YFSETQ. Overall study findings and caveats: Within blood and tumor, benign nodules reportedly had significantly lower TCR beta diversity than malignant thyroid tumors did.

Thyroid surgery was performed in patients who had received no treatment beforehand. Sequencing was carried out using tumor tissue. The origin of this receptor is a female donor with papillary thyroid cancer or a benign thyroid nodule (not recorded which). Some clones in this sample may be carry-over from other donors' samples. This sequence joins TRBV5-1 and TRBJ2-7; 7 nucleotides match TRBD2. CDR3 sequence reads: CASSRGGGYEQYF. DNA of the CDR3: TGCGCCAGCAGCCGGGGCGGGGGATACGAGCAGTACTTC.